This T cell receptor beta chain comes out of a study of T cells after yellow fever vaccination. The CDR3 has 17 residues. Germline values: CDR1 SGHTA, CDR2 FQGNSA. TCRdb re-analysed the 5' RACE reads in MiXCR, keeping a single row per CDR3 protein. Altogether fewer than 150,000 distinct CDR3 sequences are present, about 7.2% being singletons, with the ten largest covering roughly 3%. Regarding this clonotype: This clone may be a read error of a much larger clone one base away.

The rearrangement links TRBV7-2 to TRBJ2-2, with D tentatively TRBD1 or TRBD2 (6 bases each). The sequencing here drew on CD4+ T cells sorted from PBMCs, taken approximately 40 days after the first yellow fever vaccination. The TCR originated in a man aged 18 to 35 who received the YFV17D yellow fever vaccine. CDR3 nucleotide sequence: TGTGTCAGCAGCCTCGCACAGGGTTGGAGGGAGGCCGGGGAGCTGTTTTTT. This encodes CVSSLAQGWREAGELFF.